Each of the 2 T cell receptor beta chains below was sequenced from the same sample in a study of glioma-infiltrating T cells. The iRepertoire nested amplicon-rescue multiplex PCR amplified TCR alpha and beta CDR3s from RNA. TCRdb ran MiXCR on the multiplex PCR reads and lists one entry per CDR3 protein. The sample has under 150,000 distinct CDR3 sequences, around 25% seen once. Sequenced sample: glioma tissue, nonneoplastic brain tissue, or PBMCs (not recorded which). The receptors derive from a human donor with low-grade glioma or glioblastoma, undergoing nonglioma brain surgery, or in good health (not recorded which).

This sequence joins TRBV28 and TRBJ2-7; 9 positions match TRBD1. CDR3 length: 13 amino acids. CDR1 MDHEN and CDR2 SYDVKM come from the germline V gene. In DNA form, the CDR3 reads TGTGACAGCAGTCGGGGACAGGGCAATCGGCAGTACGTC. Translating it yields CDSSRGQGNRQYV.

V gene TRBV7-9 combines with J gene TRBJ2-5, with D unresolved. CDR1 is SEHNR and CDR2 is FQNEAQ in the germline V gene (reference sequence). This CDR3 is built from 16 residues. V lost 0 bases and J lost 0, with 11 bases in between. CDR3 sequence reads: CASSLADLVYQETQYF. The DNA for the CDR3 is TGTGCCAGCAGCTTAGCGGACCTAGTGTACCAAGAGACCCAGTACTTC.